This is a list of T cell receptor beta chains from one sample in a study of cytomegalovirus exposure and HLA in healthy donors. The table came from immunoSEQ multiplex PCR; TCRdb's copy has only in-frame clones and leaves some out. The sample records over 200,000 clones, 85% being singletons. The sequencing sample was made of PBMCs. These receptors were collected from a human donor in good health. Both conserved end residues are part of each CDR3. A D gene is named only where the DNA matches it firmly. Size is omitted from some rows. Given values are once, few, many or a class for expanded clones.

J gene	V gene	D gene	clone size	CDR3 protein	CDR3 DNA
TRBJ2-5	TRBV18	NA	NA	CASSRYQEAQYF	TGTGCCAGCTCAAGGTACCAAGAGGCCCAGTACTTC
TRBJ2-1	TRBV7-6	NA	NA	CASSSQGDEQFF	TGTGCCAGCAGTTCCCAGGGTGATGAGCAGTTCTTC
TRBJ2-3	TRBV18	TRBD2	NA	CASFLVAGVEDTQYF	TGTGCCAGCTTTTTGGTAGCGGGAGTGGAAGATACGCAGTATTTT
TRBJ2-7	TRBV10-1	TRBD1	once	CASSRTGSYEQYF	TGCGCCAGCAGTAGGACAGGGTCCTACGAGCAGTACTTC
TRBJ2-7	TRBV7-9	NA	once	CASSSLHWAATTYEQYF	TGTGCCAGCAGCTCCTTGCATTGGGCAGCGACTACCTACGAGCAGTACTTC
TRBJ2-2	TRBV7-9	NA	NA	CSSSLGARDLSGELFF	TGTTCCAGCAGCTTAGGGGCGCGGGATCTTAGCGGGGAGCTGTTTTTT
TRBJ1-1	TRBV6-5	TRBD1	NA	CATYPADRGATEAFF	TGTGCCACTTACCCGGCGGACAGGGGAGCCACTGAAGCTTTCTTT
TRBJ2-3	TRBV27	NA	NA	CASSPRQGNTDTQYF	TGTGCCAGCAGTCCCCGCCAGGGAAACACAGATACGCAGTATTTT
TRBJ1-2	TRBV7-9	NA	NA	CASTQGRENGYTF	TGTGCCAGCACCCAGGGCAGGGAAAATGGCTACACCTTC
TRBJ2-5	TRBV4-2	NA	NA	CASSQLLGQETQYF	TGTGCCAGCAGCCAACTACTAGGCCAAGAGACCCAGTACTTC
TRBJ2-1	TRBV28	TRBD2	NA	CASSSGTSGNNEQFF	TGTGCCAGCAGCTCCGGGACTAGCGGTAACAATGAGCAGTTCTTC